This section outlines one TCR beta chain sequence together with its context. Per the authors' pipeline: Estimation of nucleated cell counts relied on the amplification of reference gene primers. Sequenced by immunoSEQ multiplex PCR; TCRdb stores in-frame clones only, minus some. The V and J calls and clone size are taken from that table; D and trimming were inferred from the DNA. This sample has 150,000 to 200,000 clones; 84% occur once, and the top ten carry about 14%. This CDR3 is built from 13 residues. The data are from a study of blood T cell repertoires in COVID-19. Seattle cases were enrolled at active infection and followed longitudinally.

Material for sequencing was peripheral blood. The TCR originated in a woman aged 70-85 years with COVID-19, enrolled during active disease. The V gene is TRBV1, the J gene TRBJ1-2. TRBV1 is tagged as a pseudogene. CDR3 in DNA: TGCACCAGCAGCCAAGACTGGAGTGGAGGCTACACCTTC. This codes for CTSSQDWSGGYTF.